A selection of T cell receptor beta chains follows, all from one sample in a study of neoadjuvant nivolumab and ipilimumab in lung cancer. Repertoires were generated with immunoSEQ multiplex PCR, while TCRdb's copy carries only in-frame clones and drops some. Among approximately 10,000 clones listed, roughly 80% were seen once. This material consisted of tumor tissue, taken after neoadjuvant nivolumab, alone or with ipilimumab, at or shortly before surgery. These receptors all come from an adult with non-small cell lung cancer. CDR3s include the opening cysteine and the closing phenylalanine or tryptophan. A D gene is named only where the DNA matches it firmly. Where a row states a size, it is once, few, many or the class of an expanded clone; other rows omit it.

clone size: .
J gene: TRBJ2-7
V gene: TRBV27
D gene: TRBD1
CDR3 protein: CASGQGPYEQYF
CDR3 DNA: TGTGCCAGCGGACAGGGGCCCTACGAGCAGTACTTC

clone size: .
J gene: TRBJ2-5
V gene: TRBV5-6
D gene: .
CDR3 protein: CASSLVSGAQETQYF
CDR3 DNA: TGTGCCAGCAGCTTGGTGTCAGGGGCTCAAGAGACCCAGTACTTC

clone size: .
J gene: TRBJ2-7
V gene: TRBV5-3
D gene: TRBD2
CDR3 protein: CARSLGLAESYEQYF
CDR3 DNA: TGTGCCAGAAGCTTGGGGCTAGCGGAGAGTTACGAGCAGTACTTC

clone size: .
J gene: TRBJ2-5
V gene: TRBV7-2
D gene: .
CDR3 protein: CASGRSIQETQYF
CDR3 DNA: TGTGCCAGCGGCCGGAGTATCCAAGAGACCCAGTACTTC

clone size: .
J gene: TRBJ2-5
V gene: TRBV5-4
D gene: .
CDR3 protein: CASSLAGSGETQYF
CDR3 DNA: TGTGCCAGCAGCTTGGCAGGCAGCGGGGAGACCCAGTACTTC

clone size: .
J gene: TRBJ2-1
V gene: TRBV9
D gene: .
CDR3 protein: CASSVVFEGLSNEQFF
CDR3 DNA: TGTGCCAGCAGCGTAGTCTTCGAGGGACTCTCAAATGAGCAGTTCTTC

clone size: .
J gene: TRBJ1-2
V gene: TRBV6-1
D gene: .
CDR3 protein: CASSEARSGYGYTF
CDR3 DNA: TGTGCCAGCAGTGAAGCCCGTTCCGGCTATGGCTACACCTTC

clone size: once
J gene: TRBJ1-5
V gene: TRBV19
D gene: TRBD1
CDR3 protein: CASSMSRDRNQPQHF
CDR3 DNA: TGTGCCAGTAGTATGAGTCGGGACAGGAATCAGCCCCAGCATTTT

clone size: .
J gene: TRBJ2-2
V gene: TRBV15
D gene: .
CDR3 protein: CATSRDEGTGELFF
CDR3 DNA: TGTGCCACCAGCAGAGATGAGGGCACCGGGGAGCTGTTTTTT

clone size: .
J gene: TRBJ2-7
V gene: TRBV6-8
D gene: TRBD2
CDR3 protein: CASSQRTSGRAQRESYEQYF
CDR3 DNA: TGTGCCAGCAGTCAACGGACTAGCGGGAGGGCCCAGAGGGAGTCCTACGAGCAGTACTTC

clone size: .
J gene: TRBJ2-7
V gene: TRBV5-4
D gene: TRBD2
CDR3 protein: CASSLYSGSVEQYF
CDR3 DNA: TGTGCCAGCAGCTTGTATAGCGGGAGTGTCGAGCAGTACTTC

clone size: once
J gene: TRBJ2-3
V gene: TRBV5-1
D gene: TRBD2
CDR3 protein: CASRRLAGDPDTQYF
CDR3 DNA: TGCGCCAGCAGGAGACTAGCGGGAGACCCAGATACGCAGTATTTT

clone size: .
J gene: TRBJ1-2
V gene: TRBV6-5
D gene: .
CDR3 protein: CASSYWTEPNYGYTF
CDR3 DNA: TGTGCCAGCAGTTACTGGACAGAACCTAACTATGGCTACACCTTC

clone size: .
J gene: TRBJ2-1
V gene: TRBV5-1
D gene: .
CDR3 protein: CASSLAGFHEQFF
CDR3 DNA: TGCGCCAGCAGCTTGGCAGGGTTCCATGAGCAGTTCTTC

clone size: .
J gene: TRBJ1-5
V gene: TRBV28
D gene: .
CDR3 protein: CASTTVEGVNQPQHF
CDR3 DNA: TGTGCCAGCACCACCGTCGAGGGGGTTAATCAGCCCCAGCATTTT

clone size: .
J gene: TRBJ1-4
V gene: TRBV2
D gene: .
CDR3 protein: CASSEATSIRGEKLFF
CDR3 DNA: TGTGCCAGCAGTGAGGCGACCTCCATCCGTGGTGAAAAACTGTTTTTT

clone size: .
J gene: TRBJ2-3
V gene: TRBV13
D gene: .
CDR3 protein: CASSLDLIGTTTDTQYF
CDR3 DNA: TGTGCCAGCAGCTTAGACTTGATAGGGACAACAACAGATACGCAGTATTTT

clone size: .
J gene: TRBJ1-5
V gene: TRBV5-5
D gene: .
CDR3 protein: CASSLEGRGSNQPQHF
CDR3 DNA: TGTGCCAGCAGCTTGGAGGGCAGGGGTAGCAATCAGCCCCAGCATTTT

clone size: once
J gene: TRBJ2-4
V gene: TRBV14
D gene: .
CDR3 protein: CASSSTGRRTKNIQYF
CDR3 DNA: TGTGCCAGCAGCTCGACAGGGAGGCGGACCAAAAACATTCAGTACTTC

clone size: few
J gene: TRBJ2-3
V gene: TRBV19
D gene: TRBD2
CDR3 protein: CASSGGSGQSKTDTQYF
CDR3 DNA: TGTGCCAGTAGTGGCGGGAGCGGACAAAGTAAAACAGATACGCAGTATTTT

clone size: .
J gene: TRBJ1-1
V gene: TRBV18
D gene: TRBD1
CDR3 protein: CASSPRDRDAFF
CDR3 DNA: TGTGCCAGCTCACCAAGGGACAGGGACGCTTTCTTT

clone size: .
J gene: TRBJ2-2
V gene: TRBV7-9
D gene: .
CDR3 protein: CASSLTDRSRFDTGELFF
CDR3 DNA: TGTGCCAGCAGCCTCACGGATCGGAGTAGGTTCGACACCGGGGAGCTGTTTTTT